The sequence of this T cell receptor beta chain was determined in a study of cytomegalovirus exposure and HLA in healthy donors. V was pared by 2 bases and J by 4 bases, with 14 bases between. This CDR3 has 14 amino acids. The germline V gene encodes CDR1 GTSNPN and CDR2 SVGIG (reference sequence). PCR was performed using 60 Vbeta and 13 Jbeta primers. The protocol was immunoSEQ multiplex PCR, while the TCRdb copy is restricted to in-frame clones and leaves out a portion. Among 150,000 to 200,000 clones listed, around four fifths were seen once. V and J are TRBV30 and TRBJ1-1; a weak D match, TRBD1 (5 bases). The sample consisted of PBMCs. The TCR comes from a man aged 50 to 59 in good health and CMV-seropositive. Written as DNA, the CDR3 is TGTGCCTGGAGTACCACACGGGGGGGCACTGAAGCTTTCTTT. Translated: CAWSTTRGGTEAFF.